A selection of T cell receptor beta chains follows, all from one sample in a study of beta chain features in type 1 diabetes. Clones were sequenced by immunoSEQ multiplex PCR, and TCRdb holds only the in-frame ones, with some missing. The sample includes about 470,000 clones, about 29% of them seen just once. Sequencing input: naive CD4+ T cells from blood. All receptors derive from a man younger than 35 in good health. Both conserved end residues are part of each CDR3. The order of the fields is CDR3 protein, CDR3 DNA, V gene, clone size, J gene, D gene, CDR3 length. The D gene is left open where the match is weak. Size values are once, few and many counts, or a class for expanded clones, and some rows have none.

CASSWMPDTQYF	TGTGCCAGCAGTTGGATGCCGGATACGCAGTATTTT	TRBV2	.	TRBJ2-3	.	12
CASSAYREGRETQYF	TGTGCCAGCAGTGCCTACAGGGAAGGGCGAGAGACCCAGTACTTC	TRBV27	.	TRBJ2-5	.	15
CAISSGTSGYNEQFF	TGTGCCATCAGCTCCGGGACTAGCGGGTACAATGAGCAGTTCTTC	TRBV10-3	few	TRBJ2-1	TRBD2	15
CSVEGAGALETQYF	TGCAGCGTTGAGGGCGCAGGGGCACTGGAGACCCAGTACTTC	TRBV29-1	few	TRBJ2-5	.	14
CASRPSGSSYEQYF	TGTGCCAGCAGACCGAGCGGGAGCTCCTACGAGCAGTACTTC	TRBV9	.	TRBJ2-7	TRBD2	14
CAHQASSDYEQYF	TGTGCCCACCAGGCTTCCAGCGACTACGAGCAGTACTTC	TRBV30	.	TRBJ2-7	.	13
CAWSVGAADGYTF	TGTGCCTGGAGTGTAGGGGCCGCGGATGGCTACACCTTC	TRBV30	.	TRBJ1-2	.	13
CASSEQHSYEQYF	TGTGCCAGCAGTGAACAGCACTCCTACGAGCAGTACTTC	TRBV2	.	TRBJ2-7	.	13
CASGPQGRSNYGYTF	TGTGCCAGCGGCCCACAGGGGCGCTCTAACTATGGCTACACCTTC	TRBV6-5	.	TRBJ1-2	TRBD1	15
CASSLARTAGNEKLFF	TGTGCCAGCAGCTTAGCGCGGACAGCGGGAAATGAAAAACTGTTTTTT	TRBV7-2	.	TRBJ1-4	.	16
CASSSILAGGSYEQYF	TGTGCCAGCAGCTCGATACTAGCGGGAGGCTCCTACGAGCAGTACTTC	TRBV7-9	few	TRBJ2-7	TRBD2	16
CASSLTTSVGEQYF	TGTGCCAGCAGCCTGACGACTAGCGTGGGCGAGCAGTACTTC	TRBV7-9	few	TRBJ2-7	TRBD2	14
CASRALSGTGANVLTF	TGTGCCAGCAGAGCGTTATCAGGGACTGGGGCCAACGTCCTGACTTTC	TRBV9	.	TRBJ2-6	.	16
CSVVRRLDTEAFF	TGCAGCGTTGTCCGGAGATTGGACACTGAAGCTTTCTTT	TRBV29-1	once	TRBJ1-1	.	13
CASSLVAGGPYEQYF	TGCGCCAGCAGCTTGGTTGCGGGAGGGCCCTACGAGCAGTACTTC	TRBV5-1	.	TRBJ2-7	TRBD2	15